Each of the 16 T cell receptor beta chains below was sequenced from the same sample in a study of T cell clones after liver transplantation. Some clones are missing from TCRdb's copy, which holds only in-frame ones; the method was immunoSEQ multiplex PCR. Among more than 70,000 clones listed, less than 90% were seen once. The input for sequencing was CD4+ T cells from blood, taken at the 22-month timepoint. The receptors stem from a human patient who received a liver transplant. Some T cells could come from the graft donor.

The chain uses TRBV2 and TRBJ2-3, with 8 nucleotides matching TRBD2. CDR1 is SNHLY, CDR2 FYNNEI, per germline. V shed 4 bases and J 2 bases; nucleotides not matched to a gene: 8. The CDR3 sequence is 16 residues long. The DNA for the CDR3 is TGTGCCAGCAGTGCCTATAGCGGGGCCACCACAGATACGCAGTATTTT. As protein: CASSAYSGATTDTQYF.

The V call is TRBV11-2, the J call TRBJ1-2, with 11 bases aligning to TRBD1. The V and J ends lost 8 bases and 4 bases, in that order; junction bases with no gene match: 15. This CDR3 has 17 residues. The germline gives CDR1 SGHAT, CDR2 FQNNGV. The CDR3, as DNA: TGTGCCAGCCCCACTCCCATACGGACAGGGGGCGGCTATGGCTACACCTTC. Residues: CASPTPIRTGGGYGYTF.

The gene calls are TRBV10-3 and TRBJ2-4, with D uncertain. The CDR3 contains 15 residues. Germline V lookup: CDR1 ENHRY, CDR2 SYGVKD. With 3 bases removed from V and 2 bases from J, the gap between germline ends came to 11 bases. CDR3 DNA: TGTGCCATCAGTGACTACGGGTCTCCCAAAAACATTCAGTACTTC. Protein: CAISDYGSPKNIQYF.

CDR3 sequence: CASSYSRDTEAFF. CDR3 nucleotide sequence: TGTGCCAGCAGTTACTCACGGGACACTGAAGCTTTCTTT. The chain employs TRBV6-6 and TRBJ1-1; D is unresolved. Germline lookup yields CDR1 MNHNY and CDR2 SVGAGI (reference sequence). Trimming pared 0 bases from V and 3 bases from J, leaving 5 bases between. The CDR3 loop spans 13 amino acids.

This chain joins TRBV4-1 and TRBJ2-3, with D perhaps TRBD1 or TRBD2 (5 bases each). Germline loops: CDR1 MGHRA, CDR2 YSYEKL. CDR3 size: 16 residues. With 0 bases removed from V and 2 bases from J, the gap between germline ends came to 12 bases. The CDR3 loop is CASSQDRRGDTDTQYF. The CDR3 DNA follows: TGCGCCAGCAGCCAAGATAGACGGGGCGACACAGATACGCAGTATTTT.

The chain combines TRBV7-3 with TRBJ2-7, with 7 positions matching TRBD2. CDR1 is SGHTA and CDR2 is FQGTGA in the germline V gene. The J segment lost 2 bases and the V segment lost 3 bases, leaving 4 bases of the junction unmatched. The length of the CDR3 is 14 residues. This CDR3 is CASSLAGETYEQYF. CDR3 bases: TGTGCCAGCAGCTTGGCGGGAGAGACCTACGAGCAGTACTTC. Variable domain in full (rest from reference TRBV7-3 and TRBJ2-7): GAGVSQTPSNKVTEKGKYVELRCDPISGHTALYWYRQSLGQGPEFLIYFQGTGAADDSGLPNDRFFAVRPEGSVSTLKIQRTERGDSAVYLCASSLAGETYEQYFGPGTRLTVT.

This rearrangement joins TRBV11-2 to TRBJ2-3; 7 bases fit TRBD2. This CDR3 has 16 residues. Per the germline V gene, CDR1 is SGHAT and CDR2 is FQNNGV. V lost 0 bases, J lost 4 bases, and 7 bases stayed unmatched. The CDR3 DNA sequence: TGTGCCAGCAGCTTAGAGGGGAGGGCCGGGGCAGATACGCAGTATTTT. It translates to CASSLEGRAGADTQYF.

The chain has TRBV29-1 and TRBJ2-5; possible D gene TRBD1, 6 bases. CDR1 and CDR2 from the germline V gene are SQVTM and ANQGSEA. V shed 6 bases and J shed 6 bases, with 20 bases lying between them. This CDR3 contains 14 residues. In nucleotides, the CDR3 is TGCAGCGTGGAACCCCTTACAGGGTTGCAGACCCAGTACTTC. The encoded protein is CSVEPLTGLQTQYF. Supplemented by reference TRBV29-1 and TRBJ2-5, the full variable domain reads SAVISQKPSRDICQRGTSLTIQCQVDSQVTMMFWYRQQPGQSLTLIATANQGSEATYESGFVIDKFPISRPNLTFSTLTVSNMSPEDSSIYLCSVEPLTGLQTQYFGPGTRLLVL.

This chain uses TRBV4-3 with TRBJ2-5; 8 positions agree with TRBD1. The CDR3 contains 14 residues. Germline loops: CDR1 LGHNA, CDR2 YSLEER. Trimming removed 3 bases from V and 6 bases from J; junction bases left unmatched: 6. CDR3 loop: CASSQERQGQTQYF. In DNA form, the CDR3 reads TGCGCCAGCAGCCAGGAAAGACAGGGGCAGACCCAGTACTTC.

This chain connects TRBV5-3 to TRBJ2-2; TRBD1 is a possible D gene (5 bases). TRBV5-3 is noted as an ORF with a role that remains uncertain. The CDR3 totals 15 residues. V was clipped by 4 bases and J by 0 bases, with 10 bases between them. Written as DNA, the CDR3 is TGTGCCAGAAGCGTGACAGTCTCGAACACCGGGGAGCTGTTTTTT. Amino acids: CARSVTVSNTGELFF.

The rearrangement uses TRBV5-6 and TRBJ2-7, with 10 nucleotides matching TRBD2. Per germline, CDR1 SGHDT and CDR2 YYEEEE. This CDR3 has 15 residues. Trimming at V came to 2 bases and at J to 4 bases, leaving 6 bases not matched to a gene. The CDR3 protein is CASSFSGTSEYEQYF. The CDR3 DNA reads as TGTGCCAGCAGCTTCTCCGGGACTAGCGAGTACGAGCAGTACTTC.

The rearrangement joins TRBV9 to TRBJ2-1; 12 bases line up with TRBD2. The CDR3 has 16 amino acids. CDR1 and CDR2 (germline): SGDLS, YYNGEE. Losses at the gene ends were 0 bases for V and 6 bases for J; bases not matched to a gene: 4. The CDR3 nucleotides are TGTGCCAGCAGCGTAGCTTCACTAGCGGGGGGCAATGAGCAGTTCTTC. Its protein is CASSVASLAGGNEQFF. Full variable domain (rest looked up from reference TRBV9 and TRBJ2-1): DSGVTQTPKHLITATGQRVTLRCSPRSGDLSVYWYQQSLDQGLQFLIQYYNGEERAKGNILERFSAQQFPDLHSELNLSSLELGDSALYFCASSVASLAGGNEQFFGPGTRLTVL.

V and J are TRBV19 and TRBJ1-4, with D unresolved. The V gene's germline CDR1 is LNHDA and CDR2 SQIVND (reference sequence). CDR3 size: 14 residues. Trimming pared 3 bases from V and 6 bases from J, leaving 11 bases between. The CDR3 nucleotides are TGTGCCAGTAGTATTGGCGGGTTCGATGAAAAACTGTTTTTT. Its protein is CASSIGGFDEKLFF.

The CDR3: CASSPGQGEHQPQHF. The CDR3 region has the DNA TGTGCCAGCAGCCCAGGACAGGGGGAGCATCAGCCCCAGCATTTT. This chain links TRBV9 with TRBJ1-5; TRBD1 agrees at 10 bases. The germline V gene encodes CDR1 SGDLS and CDR2 YYNGEE. After removal of 4 bases from V and 5 bases from J, the junction contained 6 bases not matched to a gene. This CDR3 contains 15 residues.

V usage is TRBV5-4 and J usage is TRBJ2-1; D gene uncertain. Germline V gene sequence: CDR1 SGHNT, CDR2 YYREEE (reference sequence). The CDR3 spans 13 residues. The V and J ends lost 0 bases and 6 bases respectively, with 7 bases between them. The CDR3 here is CASSLVSLNEQFF. Here the CDR3 DNA reads TGTGCCAGCAGCTTGGTTTCCCTCAATGAGCAGTTCTTC.

The chain links TRBV9 to TRBJ1-4, with a weak D call TRBD1 (5 bases). The length of the CDR3 is 15 residues. Germline CDR1 and CDR2: SGDLS and YYNGEE. Trimming shortened V by 4 bases and J by 2 bases, and 12 bases separated the two germline ends. The CDR3 bases are TGTGCCAGCAGCCTAGGGGACGAGACTAATGAAAAACTGTTTTTT. Protein product: CASSLGDETNEKLFF.